This T cell receptor (beta chain) was profiled in a study of T cells in localized non-small cell lung cancer (dated by TCRdb to 2018 to 2021). With respect to the entire study: The study analyzed T cell repertoires of 236 early-stage NSCLC patients, comparing tumors and uninvolved tumor-adjacent lungs. The mean age of the NSCLC patients was 60 to 85 years, with about 130 men and 85 to 110 women. All 230 or so NSCLC patients in the cohort were treatment-naive and had localized lung tumors that were resected. Study-level results and caveats: Because multi-region tumor sequencing was not done, intratumor heterogeneity could not be ruled out. Because of the exploratory design, TCR variables were selected using unadjusted p-values without false-discovery rate correction. Uninvolved tumor-adjacent lung showed the highest T cell clonality, higher than tumor, which suggests more focused antigenic responses in the uninvolved tumor-adjacent lung. Higher blood T cell density associated with longer overall survival, while higher adjacent-lung clonality associated with shorter survival. A median of about 53 of the top 100 tumor clones were detected in paired uninvolved adjacent lung, and 25 to 35 of these tumor clones were also found among the top 100 clones of the paired uninvolved adjacent lung.

The immunoSEQ Assay was used to sequence TCR beta CDR3 regions from DNA. Per the authors' processing: T cell density was computed as TCR beta template counts normalized to usable DNA estimated by amplifying housekeeping genes. Using the preseqR package, richness was estimated by extrapolating to 120,000 templates for tissue samples and 400,000 templates for PBMC samples. Clonality was calculated as one minus Pielou's evenness. To identify tissue-enriched TCRs, differential abundance testing was run on productive amino-acid clonotypes with a minimum total count of 5 and an alpha of 0.1. The Jaccard Index and the Morisita Overlap Index were used to measure repertoire overlap between compartments. GLIPH grouped TCR beta CDR3s together with public tetramer-defined viral CDR3s, and a viral motif had to include at least three viral sequences and show V-gene enrichment. TCRdb limited this immuneACCESS table to in-frame rearrangements with V and J called. A share of clones is missing; checked studies link under half to unresolved V genes, and the rest is unexplained. V, J and clone size derive from that table, while D and trimming were established from the DNA sequence. This sample has over 70,000 clones in its table, and roughly nine tenths of those were observed once. The top ten clonotypes cover about a fifth of the sample.

Points on this clone: Its antigen is unknown. The input lacks base qualities; no much larger clone sits a single base away.

Sequences SGHAT (CDR1) and FQDESV (CDR2) are obtained from the germline V gene (reference sequence). V sheds 3 bases and J sheds 2 bases, leaving 8 bases between their ends. The CDR3 runs 14 residues from the cysteine to the phenylalanine. The CDR3 DNA has 42 bases and is translated from base 1. At diagnosis, peripheral blood, uninvolved tumor-adjacent lung and tumor were collected and stored as a combination of fresh-frozen and FFPE material. Blood samples were analyzed as peripheral blood mononuclear cells for TCR repertoire profiling. Sequenced here: peripheral blood, sampled before any cancer treatment. This sequence uses TRBV11-1 and TRBJ1-3, with a tentative D gene TRBD1 over 5 matching bases. The TCR originated in a male donor at least 60 years old with stage III squamous cell lung carcinoma. The DNA reads TGTGCCAGCAGCTTCACCAGGGCTGGAAACACCATATATTTT. Translated, it reads CASSFTRAGNTIYF.